These T cell receptor beta chains were read from a single sample in a study of cytomegalovirus exposure and HLA in healthy donors. This table comes from immunoSEQ multiplex PCR, and its TCRdb copy is limited to in-frame clones, with some not included. The table includes 230,000 or so clones, over 90% detected once. Sample: PBMCs. These receptors were taken from a girl aged 2 to 9 in good health and CMV-seronegative. Both conserved end residues are part of each CDR3. D genes are given only for firm matches. The size entry is marked missing in some rows and otherwise reads once, few, many or a size class.

cdr3_aa cdr3_nt d_call v_call clone_size j_call
CASSLGGATNEKLFF TGTGCCAGTAGTCTGGGGGGGGCAACTAATGAAAAACTGTTTTTT NA TRBV19 once TRBJ1-4
CASSESPPTSGGYTGELFF TGTGCCAGCAGTGAATCCCCTCCCACTAGCGGGGGGTACACCGGGGAGCTGTTTTTT TRBD2 TRBV6-4 NA TRBJ2-2
CASRGGLAGYEQYF TGTGCCAGCAGGGGGGGACTAGCGGGCTACGAGCAGTACTTC TRBD2 TRBV28 NA TRBJ2-7
CASSRGTEETQYF TGCGCCAGCAGCCGTGGGACAGAGGAGACCCAGTACTTC TRBD1 TRBV5-1 NA TRBJ2-5
CASSPRREEGYGYTF TGTGCCAGCTCACCTAGAAGGGAGGAAGGCTATGGCTACACCTTC NA TRBV18 NA TRBJ1-2
CASPDTDRGSSPSNQPQHF TGTGCCAGTCCAGACACAGACAGGGGGTCCTCACCTAGCAATCAGCCCCAGCATTTT TRBD1 TRBV19 NA TRBJ1-5
CASSLVGGSYEQYF TGCGCCAGCAGCTTGGTTGGCGGCTCCTACGAGCAGTACTTC NA TRBV5-1 NA TRBJ2-7
CASSLGDRVYEQYF TGTGCCAGCAGCTTAGGGGACAGGGTCTACGAGCAGTACTTC TRBD1 TRBV7-8 NA TRBJ2-7
CASSLLMTSGASYNEQFF TGTGCCAGCAGCCTACTGATGACTAGCGGGGCTTCCTACAATGAGCAGTTCTTC TRBD2 TRBV9 NA TRBJ2-1
CASTPTRFRPQHF TGTGCCAGCACCCCCACCAGGTTCAGGCCCCAGCATTTT NA TRBV7-8 NA TRBJ1-5
CASSPGLALVTQYF TGTGCCAGCAGCCCGGGACTGGCCCTTGTGACCCAGTACTTC NA TRBV6-1 NA TRBJ2-5
CASSQDRDSYEQYF TGTGCCAGCAGCCAAGATCGGGACTCCTACGAGCAGTACTTC NA TRBV4-2 NA TRBJ2-7
CASSLVAGGQETQYF TGTGCCAGCAGCTTAGTGGCAGGGGGTCAAGAGACCCAGTACTTC TRBD1 TRBV7-9 NA TRBJ2-5
CASRALASVQWEQFF TGTGCCAGCAGGGCTCTAGCGTCAGTACAATGGGAGCAGTTCTTC NA TRBV6-5 NA TRBJ2-1
CASSLAPGTGMATQYF TGTGCCAGCAGCTTAGCCCCCGGGACAGGGATGGCGACCCAGTACTTC TRBD1 TRBV7-6 NA TRBJ2-5
CASSLGQPNMGYGYTF TGTGCCAGCTCACTGGGACAGCCGAATATGGGCTATGGCTACACCTTC TRBD1 TRBV18 NA TRBJ1-2
CASRGGADYEQYF TGTGCCAGCAGAGGGGGGGCGGATTACGAGCAGTACTTC NA TRBV7-8 NA TRBJ2-7
CASSSDRGGVGEQFF TGCGCCAGCAGCTCGGACAGGGGTGGGGTGGGTGAGCAGTTCTTC TRBD1 TRBV5-1 NA TRBJ2-1
CASSQDGGGVTEAFF TGCGCCAGCAGCCAAGACGGGGGGGGCGTCACTGAAGCTTTCTTT NA TRBV4-1 NA TRBJ1-1
CATHSGSSYNEQFF TGTGCCACACATAGCGGGAGCTCCTACAATGAGCAGTTCTTC TRBD2 TRBV11-2 NA TRBJ2-1
CASLKQGGSYNEQFF TGTGCCAGCCTTAAGCAGGGGGGATCCTACAATGAGCAGTTCTTC NA TRBV5-5 NA TRBJ2-1
CASSILFRTGAYNEQFF TGTGCCAGTAGTATTCTGTTTCGGACAGGGGCCTACAATGAGCAGTTCTTC TRBD1 TRBV19 NA TRBJ2-1
CASSSTGTGRSYGYTF TGTGCCAGCAGTTCGACAGGGACCGGCAGGAGCTATGGCTACACCTTC TRBD1 TRBV28 NA TRBJ1-2
CASSFTPWTGPGGYEQYF TGTGCCAGCAGTTTCACACCCTGGACAGGGCCAGGGGGATACGAGCAGTACTTC TRBD1 TRBV28 NA TRBJ2-7
CASGLVLGTGGRSQPQHF TGTGCTAGTGGTTTGGTATTGGGGACGGGGGGTCGAAGTCAGCCCCAGCATTTT NA TRBV12-5 NA TRBJ1-5
CASSPRLADTQYF TGTGCCAGCAGCCCCAGGTTGGCGGATACGCAGTATTTT NA TRBV11-3 NA TRBJ2-3
CATGGQYEQYF TGTGCCACGGGGGGTCAATACGAGCAGTACTTC TRBD2 TRBV19 NA TRBJ2-7
CASSLDSSYEQYF TGTGCCAGCAGCTTAGACAGTTCCTACGAGCAGTACTTC NA TRBV7-9 NA TRBJ2-7
CAWSVRWAGQYQPQHF TGTGCCTGGAGTGTAAGGTGGGCAGGACAGTATCAGCCCCAGCATTTT NA TRBV30 NA TRBJ1-5
CASSGIGRAGVDEQFF TGTGCCAGCAGTGGGATTGGGCGGGCCGGGGTGGATGAGCAGTTCTTC NA TRBV2 NA TRBJ2-1
CASSPPLLGGRLFDGYTF TGTGCCAGCTCACCGCCTTTATTGGGGGGGCGATTATTTGATGGCTACACCTTC NA TRBV18 NA TRBJ1-2
CASSQGGQGANEQFF TGTGCCAGCAGCCAGGGGGGACAGGGGGCCAATGAGCAGTTCTTC TRBD1 TRBV5-6 NA TRBJ2-1
CASSQWPDTQYF TGTGCCAGCAGCCAATGGCCAGATACGCAGTATTTT NA TRBV16 NA TRBJ2-3
CASSRDRVRGEKLFF TGTGCCAGCAGCCGGGACAGGGTTCGAGGTGAAAAACTGTTTTTT TRBD1 TRBV27 NA TRBJ1-4
CSVVGLAGVYEQYF TGCAGCGTTGTAGGACTAGCGGGAGTCTACGAGCAGTACTTC TRBD2 TRBV29-1 NA TRBJ2-7
CASSLGTGVDTEAFF TGTGCCAGCTCACTCGGGACAGGGGTGGACACTGAAGCTTTCTTT TRBD1 TRBV18 NA TRBJ1-1
CASSAQGWQPQHF TGTGCCAGCAGTGCACAGGGATGGCAGCCCCAGCATTTT NA TRBV6-1 NA TRBJ1-5
CASSGPDSSYNEQFF TGTGCCAGCAGTGGGCCGGATAGCTCCTACAATGAGCAGTTCTTC NA TRBV27 NA TRBJ2-1
CASGLVHAGADTQYF TGTGCTAGTGGTTTGGTACATGCGGGAGCTGATACGCAGTATTTT TRBD2 TRBV12-5 NA TRBJ2-3
CASSLLGQPGGQETQYF TGCGCCAGCAGCTTGCTGGGACAACCTGGCGGTCAAGAGACCCAGTACTTC NA TRBV5-1 NA TRBJ2-5
CASSRGLMTSTDTQYF TGTGCCAGCAGCCGAGGACTTATGACTAGCACAGATACGCAGTATTTT NA TRBV7-8 NA TRBJ2-3
CATQGLNTEAFF TGTGCCACACAGGGTTTGAACACTGAAGCTTTCTTT NA TRBV10-3 NA TRBJ1-1
CASRTPRDGYTF TGTGCCAGCAGGACTCCGCGAGATGGCTACACCTTC NA TRBV2 NA TRBJ1-2
CASSQFNQPQHF TGTGCCAGCAGCCAGTTCAATCAGCCCCAGCATTTT NA TRBV6-5 few TRBJ1-5
CASSAGRDEKLFF TGTGCCAGCAGTGCGGGCAGGGATGAAAAACTGTTTTTT NA TRBV2 NA TRBJ1-4
CSVVLAGGSFQETQYF TGCAGCGTTGTGCTAGCGGGGGGCTCCTTCCAAGAGACCCAGTACTTC TRBD2 TRBV29-1 NA TRBJ2-5
CASTPAGTAYNEQFF TGTGCCAGCACCCCTGCGGGGACAGCCTACAATGAGCAGTTCTTC NA TRBV27 once TRBJ2-1
CASREDNTPNTEAFF TGTGCCAGCAGGGAAGACAATACACCGAACACTGAAGCTTTCTTT NA TRBV2 NA TRBJ1-1